Listed here are 23 T cell receptor beta chains from one sample, sequenced in a study of T cells in Graves' hyperthyroidism and ophthalmopathy. Amplified regions were TCR beta CDR3 sequences from RNA transcripts. Primed by the HTBI set, a first-round RT-PCR was run on the TCR CDR3. TCRdb processed the multiplex PCR reads anew with MiXCR; each CDR3 protein has one entry. There are about 350,000 distinct CDR3 sequences in the sample; about a sixth occur only once, and around 15% lies in the top ten. Sequencing was carried out using blood. Receptors were obtained from a woman aged 40 to 55 with Graves' ophthalmopathy.

This clonotype was counted ten times or more. This chain joins TRBV24-1 and TRBJ2-7; 7 nucleotides match TRBD2. This CDR3 has 15 amino acids. After removal of 4 bases from V and 6 bases from J, the junction contained 11 bases not matched to a gene. CDR1 KGHDR and CDR2 SFDVKD come from the germline V gene. CDR3 in amino acids: CATSESSGSPSEQYF. As DNA, the CDR3 is TGTGCCACCAGTGAATCTAGCGGATCCCCGAGCGAGCAGTACTTC.

This clonotype was seen at least ten times. The chain's CDR3 is CASIDTGTGELFF. As DNA, the CDR3 is TGTGCCAGTATCGACACGGGAACCGGGGAGCTGTTTTTT. This chain links TRBV19 with TRBJ2-2; the D gene is possibly TRBD2 (5 bases). Germline CDR1 is LNHDA and CDR2 is SQIVND (reference sequence). V was shortened by 7 bases and J by 5 bases, with 11 bases between the two germline ends. This CDR3 has 13 residues.

This clonotype showed up many times. This rearrangement joins TRBV20-1 to TRBJ1-1, with 7 bases identical to TRBD1. The length of the CDR3 is 12 residues. Germline-derived CDR1 and CDR2 are DFQATT and SNEGSKA (reference sequence). V gave up 1 base and J gave up 9 bases; unmatched junction bases: 5. CDR3 amino acids: CSARGGDSQAFF. Written as DNA, the CDR3 is TGCAGTGCTAGAGGAGGGGACAGTCAAGCTTTCTTT.

The chain has TRBV27 and TRBJ1-2; 9 bases are shared with TRBD1. From germline, CDR1 is MNHEY and CDR2 SMNVEV (reference sequence). The CDR3 covers 15 residues. V shed 6 bases, J shed 5 bases, and the junction held 10 bases outside the gene matches. In nucleotides, the CDR3 is TGTGCCAGCAGGCCAACCACAGGGGGCGGGTATGGCTACACCTTC. This translates into CASRPTTGGGYGYTF.

This clonotype was picked up many times. This chain joins TRBV28 and TRBJ2-5; D not certain. Germline loops: CDR1 MDHEN, CDR2 SYDVKM. This CDR3 comprises 12 residues. Trimming stripped 6 bases from V and 9 bases from J, with 14 bases between. The CDR3, as DNA: TGTGCCAGCAGGCGGAACGTCGCGTCCCAGTACTTC. It specifies CASRRNVASQYF.

This clonotype was recorded many times. CDR3 nucleotide sequence: TGTGCCACCAGTGGTACTACAGGGACGGCTGAAGCTTTCTTT. Translated, it gives CATSGTTGTAEAFF. The chain links TRBV24-1 to TRBJ1-1; a weak D match, TRBD1 (6 bases). This CDR3 spans 14 amino acids. With 5 bases removed from V and 6 bases from J, the gap between germline ends came to 15 bases. Germline lookup yields CDR1 KGHDR and CDR2 SFDVKD.

This clonotype was found many times. This chain connects TRBV11-2 to TRBJ2-3, with D possibly being TRBD1 (6 bases). Trimming removed 4 bases at V and 6 bases at J, with 17 bases between. The CDR3 totals 15 residues. CDR1 SGHAT and CDR2 FQNNGV come from the germline V gene. The CDR3 DNA reads as TGTGCCAGCAGCTCTGGGACACTCCAATCCGATACGCAGTATTTT. Residues: CASSSGTLQSDTQYF.

The chain uses TRBV6-1 and TRBJ1-2; TRBD1 agrees at 8 bases. The CDR3 is 11 residues long. V shed 9 bases, J shed 8 bases, and the junction held 5 bases outside the gene matches. CDR1 and CDR2 from the germline V gene are MNHNS and SASEGT. CDR3 nucleotides: TGTGCCAGTGGACAGGGCCGAGGCTACACCTTC. It translates to CASGQGRGYTF.

At least ten counts were recorded for this clonotype. The V and J genes are TRBV30 and TRBJ2-7; D not resolved. CDR3 size: 12 residues. Deletions cut 1 base from V and 1 base from J, with 5 bases between. Germline loops: CDR1 GTSNPN, CDR2 SVGIG (reference sequence). The CDR3 sequence is CAWSDRSYEQYF. The CDR3 nucleotides are TGTGCCTGGAGTGACAGATCCTACGAGCAGTACTTC.

The sample holds many counts of this clonotype. V usage is TRBV25-1 and J usage is TRBJ2-5, with D possibly TRBD2 on 6 matching bases. The CDR3 is 12 amino acids. Trimming stripped 4 bases from V and 9 bases from J, with 12 bases between. Per germline, CDR1 MGHDK and CDR2 SYGVNS. The CDR3 coding sequence is TGTGCCAGCAGTGTGATATGGGAGGCCCAGTACTTC. Protein: CASSVIWEAQYF.

This clonotype was seen ten or more times. A much larger clonotype is one base distant, so this may be a read error. This rearrangement joins TRBV12-3 or TRBV12-4 to TRBJ1-5; D unclear. The length of the CDR3 is 12 residues. V gave up 3 bases and J gave up 6 bases, with 6 bases separating them. The CDR3 loop reads CASSFGPQPQHF. As DNA, the CDR3 is TGTGCCAGCAGTTTCGGTCCTCAGCCCCAGCATTTT.

This clonotype came up many times. This rearrangement joins TRBV19 to TRBJ2-7; a possible D gene is TRBD2 (5 bases). Germline V gene lookup returns CDR1 LNHDA and CDR2 SQIVND (reference sequence). V lost 10 bases to trimming and J lost 5 bases, with 18 bases between them. The CDR3 contains 13 residues. The CDR3 DNA sequence: TGTGCCACCGGAGCGGCCCCCCTGGACGAGCAGTACTTC. Its protein is CATGAAPLDEQYF.

This clonotype was observed at least ten times. The chain recombines TRBV5-1 with TRBJ2-5; D perhaps matches TRBD2 (6 bases). The CDR3 spans 15 residues. V was pared by 0 bases and J by 4 bases, with 13 bases between. CDR1 is SGHRS and CDR2 is YFSETQ in the germline V gene. This chain's CDR3 is CASSLDLGGGETQYF. The CDR3 DNA is TGCGCCAGCAGCTTGGATTTGGGGGGTGGAGAGACCCAGTACTTC. The full variable domain, completed using reference TRBV5-1 and TRBJ2-5, is KAGVTQTPRYLIKTRGQQVTLSCSPISGHRSVSWYQQTPGQGLQFLFEYFSETQRNKGNFPGRFSGRQFSNSRSEMNVSTLELGDSALYLCASSLDLGGGETQYFGPGTRLLVL.

This clonotype was seen ten or more times. J is TRBJ1-1 and V is TRBV7-9; perhaps TRBD1 as D (5 bases). The CDR3 has 15 residues. Trimming left V 5 bases short and J 1 base short, with 14 bases between. Germline values: CDR1 SEHNR, CDR2 FQNEAQ (reference sequence). In DNA form, the CDR3 reads TGTGCCAGCAGCCCCCCCCGGGGGACGAACACTGAAGCTTTCTTT. Its translation is CASSPPRGTNTEAFF.

Only a few counts were recorded for this clonotype. The chain is built from TRBV4-1 and TRBJ2-7, with TRBD1 identical over 9 bases. CDR1 and CDR2 from the germline V gene are MGHRA and YSYEKL. Unmatched junction bases numbered 10, after V lost 4 bases and J lost 3 bases. The CDR3 spans 16 residues. This chain's CDR3 is CASSRVPGTGLYEQYF. In DNA, the CDR3 is TGCGCCAGCAGCCGAGTTCCCGGGACAGGGCTCTACGAGCAGTACTTC.

Notes on this clonotype: This may come from a read error, since a much larger clone is one base off. The chain recombines TRBV9 with TRBJ1-2; D is uncertain. Between the trimmed V and J ends, which lost 0 bases and 4 bases, there was a span of 10 bases. The germline V gene has CDR1 SGDLS and CDR2 YYNGEE. This CDR3 has 14 amino acids. CDR3 amino acids: CASSVGEGPYGYTF. The CDR3 nucleotides read TGTGCCAGCAGCGTAGGCGAGGGCCCCTATGGCTACACCTTC.

This clonotype showed up many times. The V and J genes are TRBV6-2 or TRBV6-3 and TRBJ1-1, with a weak D call TRBD1 (5 bases). The CDR3 loop spans 16 amino acids. V lost 5 bases and J lost 7, with 23 bases in between. Germline V gene lookup returns CDR1 MNHEY and CDR2 SVGEGT. CDR3 sequence (DNA): TGTGCCAGCAGTCGGGCAGGGAACCCGGATCTCGGTGAAGCTTTCTTT. It specifies CASSRAGNPDLGEAFF.

This clonotype was observed at least ten times. A much larger clone lies a single base off, so this may be a read error. The chain recombines TRBV6-1 with TRBJ2-7; no firm D call. The CDR3 has 12 amino acids. The ends were cut back, 4 bases at V and 5 bases at J, with 9 bases in the middle. Germline V gene lookup returns CDR1 MNHNS and CDR2 SASEGT. CDR3 amino acids: CASSGAPDEQYF. The CDR3 nucleotides read TGTGCCAGCAGTGGGGCACCGGACGAGCAGTACTTC.

This clonotype was picked up many times. J is TRBJ2-7 and V is TRBV2; D is tentatively TRBD1 or TRBD2 (5 bases each). Germline loops: CDR1 SNHLY, CDR2 FYNNEI. The CDR3 runs 14 residues. V gave up 2 bases and J gave up 4 bases, with 12 bases separating them. The CDR3: CASSESQGPYEQYF. For the CDR3, the DNA is TGTGCCAGCAGTGAAAGTCAGGGACCTTACGAGCAGTACTTC.

This clonotype was detected ten times or more. The rearrangement uses TRBV5-1 and TRBJ1-2; D not resolved. The CDR3 loop spans 13 amino acids. The germline V gene has CDR1 SGHRS and CDR2 YFSETQ. Trimming shortened V by 4 bases and J by 6 bases, and 13 bases separated the two germline ends. The CDR3 nucleotides read TGCGCCAGCAGCACTGAGTTGGGGAATGGCTACACCTTC. Protein: CASSTELGNGYTF.

The J gene is TRBJ2-5, the V gene TRBV6-1, with 10 positions matching TRBD2. The V segment lost 6 bases and the J segment 5 bases; nucleotides outside the gene matches: 3. From germline, CDR1 is MNHNS and CDR2 SASEGT. The CDR3 covers 13 residues. CDR3 DNA: TGTGCCAGCAGGCTAGCGGGAGCTGAGACCCAGTACTTC. Amino acid sequence: CASRLAGAETQYF.

This clonotype was detected ten times or more. The chain employs TRBV11-2 and TRBJ2-7; TRBD2 matches 7 bases. V lost 5 bases, J lost 3 bases, and 10 bases stayed unmatched. Germline assignment: CDR1 SGHAT and CDR2 FQNNGV. This CDR3 has 15 residues. The CDR3 region is CASSPAGTGGYEQYF. CDR3 DNA sequence: TGTGCCAGCAGCCCTGCCGGGACGGGGGGCTACGAGCAGTACTTC.

There are many counts of this clonotype. The CDR3 protein is CASSLSRVSRGKNIQYF. As DNA, the CDR3 is TGTGCCAGCAGCCTATCCCGGGTGAGCCGGGGAAAAAACATTCAGTACTTC. This sequence joins TRBV7-8 and TRBJ2-4, with D maybe TRBD2 (5 bases). The CDR3 spans 17 residues. V was cut by 5 bases and J by 4 bases, with 21 bases left in between. Germline CDR1 reads SGHVS; CDR2 reads FQNEAQ.